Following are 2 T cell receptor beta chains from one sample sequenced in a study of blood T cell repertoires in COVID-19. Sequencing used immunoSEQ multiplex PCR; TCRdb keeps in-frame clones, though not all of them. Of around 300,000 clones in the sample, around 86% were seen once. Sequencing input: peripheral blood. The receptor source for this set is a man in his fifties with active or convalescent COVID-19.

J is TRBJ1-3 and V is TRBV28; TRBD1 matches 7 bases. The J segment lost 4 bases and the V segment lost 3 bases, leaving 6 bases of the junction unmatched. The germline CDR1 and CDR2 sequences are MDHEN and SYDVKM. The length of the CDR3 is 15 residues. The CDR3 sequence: CASSFSDRKGNTIYF. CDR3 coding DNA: TGTGCCAGCAGTTTTTCGGACAGGAAGGGAAACACCATATATTTT.

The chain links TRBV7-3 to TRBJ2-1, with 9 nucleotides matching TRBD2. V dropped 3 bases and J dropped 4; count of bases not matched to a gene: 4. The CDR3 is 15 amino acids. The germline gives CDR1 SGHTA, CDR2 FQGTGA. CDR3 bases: TGTGCCAGCAGCTTCCGTAGCGGGGGATACAATGAGCAGTTCTTC. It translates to CASSFRSGGYNEQFF. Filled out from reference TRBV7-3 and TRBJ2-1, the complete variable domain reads GAGVSQTPSNKVTEKGKYVELRCDPISGHTALYWYRQSLGQGPEFLIYFQGTGAADDSGLPNDRFFAVRPEGSVSTLKIQRTERGDSAVYLCASSFRSGGYNEQFFGPGTRLTVL.